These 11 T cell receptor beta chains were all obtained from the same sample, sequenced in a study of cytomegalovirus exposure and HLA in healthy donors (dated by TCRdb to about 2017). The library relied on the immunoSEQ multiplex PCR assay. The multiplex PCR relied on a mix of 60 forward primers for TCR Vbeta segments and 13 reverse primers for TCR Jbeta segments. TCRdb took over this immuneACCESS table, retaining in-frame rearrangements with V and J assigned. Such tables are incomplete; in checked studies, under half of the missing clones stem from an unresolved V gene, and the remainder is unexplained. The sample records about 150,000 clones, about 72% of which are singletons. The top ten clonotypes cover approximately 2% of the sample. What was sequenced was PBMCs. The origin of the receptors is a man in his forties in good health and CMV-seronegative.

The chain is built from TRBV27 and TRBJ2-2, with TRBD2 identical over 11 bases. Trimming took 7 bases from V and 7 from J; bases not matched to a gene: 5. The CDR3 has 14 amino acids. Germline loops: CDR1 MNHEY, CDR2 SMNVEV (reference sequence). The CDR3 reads CASKLAGALGELFF. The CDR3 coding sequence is TGTGCCAGCAAACTAGCGGGAGCACTCGGGGAGCTGTTTTTT.

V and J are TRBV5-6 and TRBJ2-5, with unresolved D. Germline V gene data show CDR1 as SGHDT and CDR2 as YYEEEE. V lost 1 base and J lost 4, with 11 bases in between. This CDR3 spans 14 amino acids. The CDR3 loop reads CASSLTGLAETQYF. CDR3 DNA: TGTGCCAGCAGCTTGACCGGGTTAGCAGAGACCCAGTACTTC.

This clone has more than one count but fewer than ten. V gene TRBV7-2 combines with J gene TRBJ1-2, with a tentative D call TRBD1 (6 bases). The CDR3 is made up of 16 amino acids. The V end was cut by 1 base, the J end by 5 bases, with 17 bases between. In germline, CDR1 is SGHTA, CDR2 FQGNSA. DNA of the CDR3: TGTGCCAGCAGCTTAGGTCTCGGCAGGGGTCCGTATGGCTACACCTTC. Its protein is CASSLGLGRGPYGYTF.

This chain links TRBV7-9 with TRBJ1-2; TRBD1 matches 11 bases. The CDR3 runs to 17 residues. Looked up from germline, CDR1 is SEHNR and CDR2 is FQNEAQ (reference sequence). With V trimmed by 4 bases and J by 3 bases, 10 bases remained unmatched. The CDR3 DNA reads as TGTGCCAGCAGCTCCACCGTGGGGGGACAGGGGGACTATGGCTACACCTTC. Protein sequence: CASSSTVGGQGDYGYTF.

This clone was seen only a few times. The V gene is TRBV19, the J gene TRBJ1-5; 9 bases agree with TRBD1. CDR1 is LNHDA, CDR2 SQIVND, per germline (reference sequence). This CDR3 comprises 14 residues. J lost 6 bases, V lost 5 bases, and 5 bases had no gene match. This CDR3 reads CASSPTGGGQPQHF. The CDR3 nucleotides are TGTGCCAGTAGTCCAACAGGGGGCGGTCAGCCCCAGCATTTT.

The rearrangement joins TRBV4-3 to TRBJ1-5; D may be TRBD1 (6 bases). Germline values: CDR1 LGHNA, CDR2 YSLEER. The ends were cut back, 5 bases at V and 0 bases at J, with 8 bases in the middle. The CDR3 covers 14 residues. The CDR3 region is CASSRGHSNQPQHF. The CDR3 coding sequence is TGCGCCAGCAGCAGGGGACATAGCAATCAGCCCCAGCATTTT.

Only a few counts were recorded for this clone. This chain's CDR3 is CASSLDGGGVSTEAFF. CDR3 in DNA: TGCGCCAGCAGCTTGGACGGAGGGGGGGTAAGCACTGAAGCTTTCTTT. The chain uses TRBV5-1 and TRBJ1-1; D is perhaps TRBD1 (6 bases). Trimming took 0 bases from V and 4 from J, leaving 16 bases between them. The germline gives CDR1 SGHRS, CDR2 YFSETQ. The CDR3 covers 16 residues.

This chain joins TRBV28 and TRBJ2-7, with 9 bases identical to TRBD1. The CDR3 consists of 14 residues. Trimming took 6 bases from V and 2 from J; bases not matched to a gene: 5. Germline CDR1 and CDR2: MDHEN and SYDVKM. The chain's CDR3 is CASRWDRAPYEQYF. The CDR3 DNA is TGTGCCAGCAGATGGGACAGGGCCCCCTACGAGCAGTACTTC. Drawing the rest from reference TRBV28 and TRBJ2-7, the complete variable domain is DVKVTQSSRYLVKRTGEKVFLECVQDMDHENMFWYRQDPGLGLRLIYFSYDVKMKEKGDIPEGYSVSREKKERFSLILESASTNQTSMYLCASRWDRAPYEQYFGPGTRLTVT.

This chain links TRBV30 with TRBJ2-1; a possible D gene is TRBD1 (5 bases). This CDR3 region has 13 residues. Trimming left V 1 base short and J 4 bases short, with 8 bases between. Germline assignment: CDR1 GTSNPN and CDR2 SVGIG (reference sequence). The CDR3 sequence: CAWSGQLYNEQFF. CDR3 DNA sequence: TGTGCCTGGAGTGGACAGCTATACAATGAGCAGTTCTTC.

CDR3 DNA sequence: TGTGCCAGCAGAGGACAGGGTTCAACTAATGAAAAACTGTTTTTT. Translation: CASRGQGSTNEKLFF. The gene calls are TRBV28 and TRBJ1-4, with 8 bases lining up with TRBD1. V was pared by 6 bases and J by 0 bases, with 3 bases of the junction left unmatched. Germline lookup yields CDR1 MDHEN and CDR2 SYDVKM. This CDR3 comprises 15 residues.

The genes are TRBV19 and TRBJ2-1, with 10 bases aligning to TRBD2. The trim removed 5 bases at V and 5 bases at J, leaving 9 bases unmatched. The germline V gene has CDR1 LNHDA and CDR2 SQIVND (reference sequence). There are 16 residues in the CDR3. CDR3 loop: CASSLFLAGVDNEQFF. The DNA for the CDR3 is TGTGCCAGTAGTCTCTTCCTAGCGGGAGTCGACAATGAGCAGTTCTTC. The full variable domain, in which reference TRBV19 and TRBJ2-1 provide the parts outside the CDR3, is DGGITQSPKYLFRKEGQNVTLSCEQNLNHDAMYWYRQDPGQGLRLIYYSQIVNDFQKGDIAEGYSVSREKKESFPLTVTSAQKNPTAFYLCASSLFLAGVDNEQFFGPGTRLTVL.